The present T cell receptor (beta chain) was sequenced within a study of T cells after yellow fever vaccination. Template switching with 5'RACE generated the TCR cDNA and added a universal primer site and UMIs. Each CDR3 protein is one row after TCRdb ran MiXCR on the 5' RACE reads. The table includes 620,000 or so distinct CDR3 sequences, less than 20% detected once. Comments on this clonotype: Its target is not known.

Findings of the study overall: Weaker, the secondary response peaked sooner, at day 5 versus 15. Primary-vaccination clones mostly resurfaced post-booster (approximately 96% CD4, 75% to 90% CD8).

This clonotype originated in a man in his late teens or twenties who received the YFV17D yellow fever vaccine. The specimen was PBMCs, collected about 5 days after the first yellow fever vaccination.

This chain's CDR3 is CASSQEGGGGSNQPQHF. In nucleotides, the CDR3 is TGCGCCAGCAGCCAAGAAGGGGGGGGAGGAAGCAATCAGCCCCAGCATTTT. V gene TRBV4-1 combines with J gene TRBJ1-5; perhaps TRBD1 as D (6 bases). The CDR3 runs to 17 residues. The germline V gene encodes CDR1 MGHRA and CDR2 YSYEKL. Trimming left V 0 bases short and J 1 base short, with 13 bases between.